Listed below are T cell receptor beta chains from one sample, sequenced in a study of T cells in Graves' hyperthyroidism and ophthalmopathy. TCRdb redid the calling of the multiplex PCR reads with MiXCR, one entry per CDR3 protein. The sample consists of hundreds of thousands of distinct CDR3 sequences, about 14% of them appearing once. The source material was blood. All receptors come from a woman in her fifties or sixties with Graves' ophthalmopathy. The CDR3 runs from the conserved cysteine through the conserved F or W. A D gene is named only where the DNA matches it firmly.

CASSSTQGGGTEAFF TRBJ1-1 TRBV5-1 TRBD1
CATSDLRTGGEAQYF TRBJ2-5 TRBV24-1 TRBD1
CASSYGTAVQETQYF TRBJ2-5 TRBV6-1 -
CASSIPGAEAFF TRBJ1-1 TRBV19 -
CAWSEAGEQYF TRBJ2-7 TRBV30 -
CASSIANSIVGTQYF TRBJ2-5 TRBV19 -
CASSFWGTRNTGELFF TRBJ2-2 TRBV7-9 -
CASSRTGFQPQHF TRBJ1-5 TRBV18 TRBD1
CASSPAGAGNEQFF TRBJ2-1 TRBV19 -
CASSTRDRGVNTEAFF TRBJ1-1 TRBV7-9 TRBD1
CSASSETEAFF TRBJ1-1 TRBV20-1 -
CASSPSRQNSPLHF TRBJ1-6 TRBV7-9 -
CSARGGQGNYGYTF TRBJ1-2 TRBV20-1 TRBD1
CATSSDSNYGYTF TRBJ1-2 TRBV24-1 -
CASSKGLAGGISYNEQFF TRBJ2-1 TRBV19 TRBD2
CASSEYEGGTEAFF TRBJ1-1 TRBV25-1 -
CASSQTSGGADTQYF TRBJ2-3 TRBV12-3/TRBV12-4 TRBD2
CATSRTLSDTIYF TRBJ1-3 TRBV15 -
CASSPPGLAIDEQFF TRBJ2-1 TRBV28 TRBD2
CAWSGDRGNEQYF TRBJ2-7 TRBV30 TRBD1
CASRLGGGYTF TRBJ1-2 TRBV11-2 -
CASSSGSVRETQYF TRBJ2-5 TRBV6-2/TRBV6-3 TRBD2
CASSLSPDRGYEQYF TRBJ2-7 TRBV7-2 TRBD1
CASTPLLTGTEAFF TRBJ1-1 TRBV4-3 -
CASSLGEGAGTEAFF TRBJ1-1 TRBV13 TRBD1
CASSQGASMMNTEAFF TRBJ1-1 TRBV4-2 -
CASSTIDSLGSGNTGELFF TRBJ2-2 TRBV27 -
CASSRRGGYSYNEQFF TRBJ2-1 TRBV7-8 TRBD2
CASSARTDYNEQFF TRBJ2-1 TRBV6-1 -
CASSLEAAGQRQFF TRBJ2-1 TRBV7-2 -
CASSQVSASTNEKLFF TRBJ1-4 TRBV4-2 -
CASSQAVTGEYEQYF TRBJ2-7 TRBV3-1 TRBD1
CSVNGLAGENEQFF TRBJ2-1 TRBV29-1 TRBD2
CASSLPWGGRALPYNEQFF TRBJ2-1 TRBV13 TRBD2
CASSPTGLRNSGRGSYEQYF TRBJ2-7 TRBV7-9 TRBD2
CASSLGVISGSAAKNIQYF TRBJ2-4 TRBV7-8 TRBD2
CASRDPGNNEKLFF TRBJ1-4 TRBV28 -
CASSPAGLLTDTQYF TRBJ2-3 TRBV7-9 -
CASSSSGSLFEQYF TRBJ2-7 TRBV28 TRBD2
CASSLALAGGYEQFF TRBJ2-1 TRBV5-1 TRBD2
CASSLGLTSGSGDTQYF TRBJ2-3 TRBV13 TRBD2
CASSELRRINYEQYF TRBJ2-7 TRBV2 -
CAWSVLRAAGELFF TRBJ2-2 TRBV30 -
CASSPGRAVRVEQFF TRBJ2-1 TRBV7-2 -
CASSTLGGDTQYF TRBJ2-3 TRBV10-2 -
CASSLEGPGRLEKLFF TRBJ1-4 TRBV7-9 -
CAWSQGTLYSNQPQHF TRBJ1-5 TRBV30 -
CATSRFTSGTYNEQFF TRBJ2-1 TRBV24-1 TRBD2
CASSYKAGQVNTGELFF TRBJ2-2 TRBV6-1 TRBD1
CASRGGPYEQYF TRBJ2-7 TRBV7-2 -
CASSRQVSEQFF TRBJ2-1 TRBV18 -
CASSLSATNTGELFF TRBJ2-2 TRBV12-3/TRBV12-4 -
CSASFGSPDTGELFF TRBJ2-2 TRBV20-1 -